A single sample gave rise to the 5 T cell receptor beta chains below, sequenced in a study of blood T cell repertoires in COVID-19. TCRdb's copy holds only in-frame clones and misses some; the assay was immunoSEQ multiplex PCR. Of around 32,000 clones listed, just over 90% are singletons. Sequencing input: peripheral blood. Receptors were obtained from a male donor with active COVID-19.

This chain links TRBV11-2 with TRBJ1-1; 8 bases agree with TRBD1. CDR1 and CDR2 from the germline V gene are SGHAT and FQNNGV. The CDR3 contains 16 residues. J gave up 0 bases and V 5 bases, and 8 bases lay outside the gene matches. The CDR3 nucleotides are TGTGCCAGCAGCCCCAAGGGGGACAGGTTGAACACTGAAGCTTTCTTT. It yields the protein CASSPKGDRLNTEAFF.

The CDR3 nucleotides read TGCACCCCCCGAAAGACCGCGGGGGCCAGTTCCTACGAGCAGTACTTC. This encodes CTPRKTAGASSYEQYF. The chain combines TRBV1 with TRBJ2-7; TRBD2 is the table's D call, not checked against the DNA. TRBV1 is noted as a pseudogene. This CDR3 spans 16 amino acids.

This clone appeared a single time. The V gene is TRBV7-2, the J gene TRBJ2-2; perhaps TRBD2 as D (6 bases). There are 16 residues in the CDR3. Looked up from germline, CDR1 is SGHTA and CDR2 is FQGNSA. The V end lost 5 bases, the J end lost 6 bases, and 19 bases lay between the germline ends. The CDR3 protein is CASSLDPPGVAGELFF. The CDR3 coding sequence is TGTGCCAGCAGCCTCGATCCGCCGGGGGTGGCCGGGGAGCTGTTTTTT.

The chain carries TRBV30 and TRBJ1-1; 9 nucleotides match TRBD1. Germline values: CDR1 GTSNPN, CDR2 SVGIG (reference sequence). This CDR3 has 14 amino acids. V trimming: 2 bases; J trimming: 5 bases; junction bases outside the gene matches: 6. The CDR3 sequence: CAWSQQGAKTEAFF. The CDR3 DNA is TGTGCCTGGAGTCAACAGGGGGCGAAAACTGAAGCTTTCTTT.

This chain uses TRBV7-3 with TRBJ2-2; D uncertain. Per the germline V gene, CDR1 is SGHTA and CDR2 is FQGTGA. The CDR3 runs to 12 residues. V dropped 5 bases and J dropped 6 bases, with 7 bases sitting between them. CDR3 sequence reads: CASSPGPGELFF. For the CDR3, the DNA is TGTGCCAGCAGCCCAGGTCCCGGGGAGCTGTTTTTT.